Sequencing of this T cell receptor beta chain was carried out in a study of CD8 T cells in ankylosing spondylitis. Study observations and caveats: About 8 highly homologous variants formed a TCR beta motif that appeared characteristic of ankylosing spondylitis blood.

On this clonotype itself: Its cognate antigen is unknown.

Germline V lookup: CDR1 SQVTM, CDR2 ANQGSEA. The CDR3 sequence is 13 residues long. Trimming removed 7 bases at V and 0 bases at J, with 10 bases between. MiXCR was run by TCRdb on the 5' RACE reads, yielding one entry per CDR3 protein. Among some 800,000 distinct CDR3 sequences listed, roughly 12% were seen once. What was sequenced was blood, either unsorted or a sorted T cell fraction (not recorded which). The source of this sequence is a male donor with ankylosing spondylitis. The chain carries TRBV29-1 and TRBJ2-4; D is unresolved. CDR3 in DNA: TGCAGCGCCGGAACCCTAGCCAAAAACATTCAGTACTTC. Residues: CSAGTLAKNIQYF.